What follows are 32 T cell receptor beta chains derived from one specimen sequenced in a study of blood T cell repertoires in COVID-19. TCRdb's table, derived via immunoSEQ multiplex PCR, lists solely in-frame clones and lacks some. The sample contains about 190,000 clones, around four fifths of which appear only once. What was sequenced was peripheral blood. Every receptor here comes from a human donor in a cohort sampled during active COVID-19.

The chain combines TRBV2 with TRBJ2-5; a possible D gene is TRBD2 (6 bases). CDR1 and CDR2 (germline): SNHLY, FYNNEI. This CDR3 spans 12 amino acids. Trimming removed 5 bases at V and 13 bases at J, with 17 bases between. CDR3 loop: CASSTLPGLGYF. The CDR3 region has the DNA TGTGCCAGCAGTACCCTCCCGGGACTCGGGTACTTC.

The chain combines TRBV5-1 with TRBJ2-7; 8 bases are a match to TRBD1. This CDR3 has 13 amino acids. Germline trimming cut 4 bases from V and 7 bases from J; bases unmatched to any gene: 7. CDR1 is SGHRS, CDR2 YFSETQ, per germline. This CDR3 is CASSQTGVGEQYF. Written as DNA, the CDR3 is TGCGCCAGCAGCCAGACAGGGGTTGGGGAGCAGTACTTC.

J is TRBJ2-1 and V is TRBV9; 10 bases are a match to TRBD1. The CDR3 spans 16 residues. The J segment lost 6 bases and the V segment lost 6 bases, leaving 12 bases of the junction unmatched. Germline CDR1 is SGDLS and CDR2 is YYNGEE. In DNA, the CDR3 is TGTGCCAGCAACCCCGAGGACAGGGGGACCCCCAATGAGCAGTTCTTC. Translating it yields CASNPEDRGTPNEQFF.

This clone turned up a few times. The gene calls are TRBV6-5 and TRBJ1-3, with 10 bases aligning to TRBD1. V gave up 4 bases and J gave up 7 bases; unmatched junction bases: 4. Germline V gene lookup returns CDR1 MNHEY and CDR2 SVGAGI. The CDR3 sequence is 14 residues long. Here the CDR3 reads CASSSRDRGNTIYF. Written as DNA, the CDR3 is TGTGCCAGCAGTTCGCGGGACAGGGGTAACACCATATATTTT.

Note on this clone: At one boundary the junction diverges from the germline segment, which might be a read error. The CDR3: CASSRGAGFGGIF. CDR3 bases: TGTGCCAGCTCTCGGGGAGCGGGGTTCGGGGGGATCTTC. The chain combines TRBV3-1 (or the pseudogene TRBV3-2) with TRBJ2-1, with TRBD2 identical over 7 bases. CDR1 and CDR2 from the germline V gene are LGHDT and YNNKEL (reference sequence). There are 13 residues in the CDR3.

The CDR3 DNA sequence: TGTGCCAGCAGCCAAGATATCGACAATGAGCAGTTCTTC. Translated: CASSQDIDNEQFF. This chain links TRBV14 with TRBJ2-1; D is undetermined. Germline CDR1 SGHDN, CDR2 FVKESK. V lost 0 bases and J 5 bases, leaving 5 bases between the germline ends. The CDR3 spans 13 residues.

The CDR3 bases are TGTGCCAGTAGTATAGGATTGGACAGGGGCCCTTCTAAAAAGCCCCAGCATTTT. It encodes CASSIGLDRGPSKKPQHF. The chain recombines TRBV19 with TRBJ1-5, with 9 bases that match TRBD1. The CDR3 is 18 amino acids. CDR1 LNHDA and CDR2 SQIVND come from the germline V gene (reference sequence). J gave up 8 bases and V 1 base, and 15 bases lay outside the gene matches.

V gene TRBV10-3 combines with J gene TRBJ2-7; 8 positions match TRBD2. The CDR3 consists of 13 residues. The germline V gene has CDR1 ENHRY and CDR2 SYGVKD. Trimming at V came to 10 bases and at J to 2 bases, leaving 7 bases not matched to a gene. The CDR3 is CATGSGDTYEQYF. The CDR3 DNA reads as TGTGCCACCGGTAGCGGGGATACCTACGAGCAGTACTTC.

A remark on this clone: A far larger clone is one nucleotide away, so this likely arose from a read error. The J gene is TRBJ2-1, the V gene TRBV28; no firm D call. This CDR3 spans 14 amino acids. With 3 bases removed from V and 0 bases from J, the gap between germline ends came to 6 bases. Per the germline V gene, CDR1 is MDHEN and CDR2 is SYDVKM. The DNA for the CDR3 is TGTGCCAGCAGTTTCGCTAGCTCCTACAATGAGCAGTTCTTC. It translates to CASSFASSYNEQFF.

J is TRBJ1-4 and V is TRBV23-1; a possible D gene is TRBD1 (5 bases). TRBV23-1 is known as an ORF, though its function is uncertain. Trimming cost V 6 bases and J 8 bases, with 13 bases left between them. The CDR3 is 13 residues long. CDR3 residues: CASSHDQGEKLFF. CDR3 bases: TGCGCCAGCAGCCACGACCAGGGCGAAAAACTGTTTTTT.

The rearrangement links TRBV11-2 to TRBJ2-5, with TRBD1 as a possible D gene (6 bases). The V end was cut by 5 bases, the J end by 2 bases, with 9 bases between. Germline V lookup: CDR1 SGHAT, CDR2 FQNNGV. This CDR3 has 13 residues. The CDR3 spells CASSQDRQETQYF. In nucleotides, the CDR3 is TGTGCCAGCAGCCAGGACAGACAAGAGACCCAGTACTTC.

This chain links TRBV29-1 with TRBJ2-1; possible D gene TRBD2, 6 bases. The CDR3 runs to 13 residues. Trimming took 8 bases from V and 4 from J, leaving 15 bases between them. CDR1 and CDR2 (germline): SQVTM, ANQGSEA. The CDR3 sequence: CSSRGTPYNEQFF. CDR3 sequence (DNA): TGCAGCTCTCGCGGGACGCCTTACAATGAGCAGTTCTTC.

This clone was found a few times. V usage is TRBV25-1 and J usage is TRBJ2-3; 7 bases fit TRBD1. Germline V lookup: CDR1 MGHDK, CDR2 SYGVNS. This CDR3 is 15 amino acids long. Trimming took 4 bases from V and 0 from J; bases not matched to a gene: 4. CDR3 sequence (DNA): TGTGCCAGCAGTGCCCGACAGGGCAGCACAGATACGCAGTATTTT. Protein: CASSARQGSTDTQYF. The complete variable domain, with remaining parts taken from reference TRBV25-1 and TRBJ2-3, reads EADIYQTPRYLVIGTGKKITLECSQTMGHDKMYWYQQDPGMELHLIHYSYGVNSTEKGDLSSESTVSRIRTEHFPLTLESARPSHTSQYLCASSARQGSTDTQYFGPGTRLTVL.

The V call is TRBV6-1, the J call TRBJ2-1; 7 positions agree with TRBD2. The CDR3 sequence is 17 residues long. The germline V gene has CDR1 MNHNS and CDR2 SASEGT. The trim removed 1 base at V and 2 bases at J, leaving 8 bases unmatched. The CDR3 DNA is TGTGCCAGCAGTGAAGGAAACGCGCGGGGGACCTACAATGAGCAGTTCTTC. As protein: CASSEGNARGTYNEQFF.

There are a few counts of this clone. The chain has TRBV5-1 and TRBJ1-1; the D is unclear. Looked up from germline, CDR1 is SGHRS and CDR2 is YFSETQ. The CDR3 runs 15 residues. Trimming left V 0 bases short and J 0 bases short, with 9 bases between. CDR3 sequence: CASSLGSEMNTEAFF. The CDR3 DNA is TGCGCCAGCAGCTTGGGTTCGGAGATGAACACTGAAGCTTTCTTT.

The J gene is TRBJ2-5, the V gene TRBV5-1, with D tentatively TRBD2 (6 bases). The CDR3 length is 14 residues. The germline CDR1 and CDR2 sequences are SGHRS and YFSETQ. The V end was cut by 4 bases, the J end by 3 bases, with 13 bases between. CDR3 residues: CASSLGLTEETQYF. The CDR3 coding sequence is TGCGCCAGCAGCCTGGGACTTACGGAAGAGACCCAGTACTTC.

V gene TRBV19 combines with J gene TRBJ1-4; 10 bases line up with TRBD1. From germline, CDR1 is LNHDA and CDR2 SQIVND (reference sequence). Trimming cost V 7 bases and J 6 bases; bases outside gene matches: 5. CDR3 size: 14 residues. The CDR3: CASIPGQGHEKLFF. The CDR3 DNA follows: TGTGCCAGTATACCGGGACAGGGGCATGAAAAACTGTTTTTT.

This CDR3 reads CASRPGTAGDTIYF. In DNA, the CDR3 is TGTGCCAGCAGACCCGGGACAGCGGGAGACACCATATATTTT. The chain uses TRBV28 and TRBJ1-3; 7 positions agree with TRBD1. The ends lost 6 bases at V and 8 bases at J; junction bases unmatched: 10. This CDR3 is built from 14 residues. Germline CDR1 is MDHEN and CDR2 is SYDVKM. The entire variable domain, with the rest obtained from reference TRBV28 and TRBJ1-3, is as follows: DVKVTQSSRYLVKRTGEKVFLECVQDMDHENMFWYRQDPGLGLRLIYFSYDVKMKEKGDIPEGYSVSREKKERFSLILESASTNQTSMYLCASRPGTAGDTIYFGEGSWLTVV.

V and J are TRBV6-4 and TRBJ2-7; D uncertain. The CDR3 is 15 amino acids. The germline V gene encodes CDR1 MRHNA and CDR2 SNTAGT. The V gene lost 3 bases and the J gene lost 2 bases, with 14 bases spanning the gap. The CDR3 spells CASSEFPTETYEQYF. CDR3 coding DNA: TGTGCCAGCAGTGAATTCCCCACAGAAACCTACGAGCAGTACTTC.

At least ten counts were recorded for this clone. V is TRBV5-1 and J is TRBJ2-3, with D possibly TRBD2 on 6 matching bases. The CDR3 has 16 amino acids. Per the germline V gene, CDR1 is SGHRS and CDR2 is YFSETQ. V was pared by 1 base and J by 2 bases, with 14 bases between. Written as DNA, the CDR3 is TGCGCCAGCAGCTTGCCGTCCGCGGGAAACACAGATACGCAGTATTTT. It is translated as CASSLPSAGNTDTQYF. The whole variable domain, remainder taken from reference TRBV5-1 and TRBJ2-3, is KAGVTQTPRYLIKTRGQQVTLSCSPISGHRSVSWYQQTPGQGLQFLFEYFSETQRNKGNFPGRFSGRQFSNSRSEMNVSTLELGDSALYLCASSLPSAGNTDTQYFGPGTRLTVL.

The table lists this clone with a few counts. The rearrangement uses TRBV12-5 and TRBJ1-5, with no clear D. The CDR3 extends over 18 amino acids. Germline V gene data show CDR1 as LGHNT and CDR2 as FRNRAP. The V gene lost 6 bases and the J gene lost 1 base, with 22 bases spanning the gap. In DNA form, the CDR3 reads TGTGCTAGTGGATCAGTCGCATCTGGGCACGACAGCAATCAGCCCCAGCATTTT. This encodes CASGSVASGHDSNQPQHF.

The rearrangement links TRBV19 to TRBJ1-2, with D perhaps matching TRBD1 (6 bases). Germline CDR1 reads LNHDA; CDR2 reads SQIVND (reference sequence). V was pared by 7 bases and J by 0 bases, with 12 bases between. The CDR3 sequence is 14 residues long. In DNA, the CDR3 is TGTGCCAGTACGCCCGGGACATCTAACTATGGCTACACCTTC. Protein product: CASTPGTSNYGYTF.

The chain recombines TRBV30 with TRBJ1-4; 11 nucleotides agree with TRBD1. The germline V gene has CDR1 GTSNPN and CDR2 SVGIG (reference sequence). The CDR3 has 15 amino acids. V shed 1 base and J 8 bases; nucleotides not matched to a gene: 6. CDR3 amino acids: CAWSALDRGLEKLFF. CDR3 in DNA: TGTGCCTGGAGTGCACTGGACAGGGGGCTAGAAAAACTGTTTTTT.

The chain employs TRBV4-1 and TRBJ2-6; possibly TRBD1 for D (6 bases). Trimming left V 1 base short and J 3 bases short, with 16 bases between. This CDR3 comprises 18 residues. Per the germline V gene, CDR1 is MGHRA and CDR2 is YSYEKL. The CDR3 coding sequence is TGCGCCAGCAGCCAAGGGGGCGCAGGGGCGTTTGGGGCCAACGTCCTGACTTTC. As protein: CASSQGGAGAFGANVLTF.

The rearrangement uses TRBV28 and TRBJ2-5; D gene uncertain. The ends were cut back, 4 bases at V and 5 bases at J, with 17 bases in the middle. There are 15 residues in the CDR3. CDR1 is MDHEN and CDR2 is SYDVKM in the germline V gene. The CDR3 sequence: CASSSQQLIRETQYF. The CDR3 nucleotides are TGTGCCAGCAGTTCACAACAGCTGATCAGGGAGACCCAGTACTTC.

The gene calls are TRBV5-5 and TRBJ1-1; possibly TRBD1 for D (5 bases). CDR1 and CDR2 from the germline V gene are SGHKS and YYEKEE (reference sequence). There are 15 residues in the CDR3. Trimming shortened V by 0 bases and J by 5 bases, and 14 bases separated the two germline ends. The CDR3 DNA reads as TGTGCCAGCAGCTTGGTTGGAGGGGCCGGGACTGAAGCTTTCTTT. Translating gives CASSLVGGAGTEAFF.

This sequence joins TRBV5-5 and TRBJ1-1; 7 nucleotides align to TRBD1. Germline V lookup: CDR1 SGHKS, CDR2 YYEKEE (reference sequence). Germline trimming cut 0 bases from V and 2 bases from J; bases unmatched to any gene: 4. There are 15 residues in the CDR3. Here the CDR3 DNA reads TGTGCCAGCAGCTTGGGCCCAGGGGGAAACACTGAAGCTTTCTTT. It specifies CASSLGPGGNTEAFF. The variable domain in full, with the rest retrieved from reference TRBV5-5 and TRBJ1-1, is DAGVTQSPTHLIKTRGQQVTLRCSPISGHKSVSWYQQVLGQGPQFIFQYYEKEERGRGNFPDRFSARQFPNYSSELNVNALLLGDSALYLCASSLGPGGNTEAFFGQGTRLTVV.

CDR3 bases: TGCAGCGTACTCGAACTCTCTGGAAACACCATATATTTT. It encodes CSVLELSGNTIYF. This chain uses TRBV29-1 with TRBJ1-3; no clear D. The V and J ends lost 6 bases and 0 bases respectively, with 9 bases between them. The germline gives CDR1 SQVTM, CDR2 ANQGSEA. This CDR3 comprises 13 residues.

The rearrangement joins TRBV6-5 to TRBJ2-3, with 9 positions matching TRBD2. V gave up 8 bases and J gave up 3 bases; unmatched junction bases: 9. CDR3 length equals 15 residues. Looked up from germline, CDR1 is MNHEY and CDR2 is SVGAGI. The CDR3 DNA sequence: TGTGCCAGCCATCGAGCGGGAGGAGGGACAGATACGCAGTATTTT. This encodes CASHRAGGGTDTQYF.

This chain joins TRBV7-6 and TRBJ2-5, with D possibly TRBD1 on 6 matching bases. The CDR3 runs 14 residues. The V end was cut by 5 bases, the J end by 4 bases, with 14 bases between. The germline gives CDR1 SGHVS, CDR2 FNYEAQ. The CDR3 loop reads CASSRTGMGETQYF. The CDR3 DNA reads as TGTGCCAGCAGCCGAACAGGGATGGGAGAGACCCAGTACTTC. The full variable domain, with the rest looked up from reference TRBV7-6 and TRBJ2-5, is GAGVSQSPRYKVTKRGQDVALRCDPISGHVSLYWYRQALGQGPEFLTYFNYEAQQDKSGLPNDRFSAERPEGSISTLTIQRTEQRDSAMYRCASSRTGMGETQYFGPGTRLLVL.

This chain connects TRBV19 to TRBJ1-1; a weak D match, TRBD1 (6 bases). Germline values: CDR1 LNHDA, CDR2 SQIVND (reference sequence). This CDR3 is built from 15 residues. V dropped 10 bases and J dropped 1 base, with 19 bases sitting between them. CDR3 sequence reads: CATEPSGEWNTEAFF. The DNA for the CDR3 is TGTGCCACCGAACCGTCAGGGGAATGGAACACTGAAGCTTTCTTT.

V gene TRBV7-2 combines with J gene TRBJ1-5, with a tentative D call TRBD1 (6 bases). Germline values: CDR1 SGHTA, CDR2 FQGNSA. V shed 7 bases and J shed 6 bases, with 19 bases lying between them. The CDR3 spans 15 residues. CDR3 in DNA: TGTGCCAGCACCATCGGCTGGGGGCCTGGTCAGCCCCAGCATTTT. Translating it yields CASTIGWGPGQPQHF.